The rows below give T cell receptor beta chains drawn from one sample of a study of T cells in Graves' hyperthyroidism and ophthalmopathy. Each CDR3 protein gets one entry after TCRdb re-called the multiplex PCR reads with MiXCR. This sample carries about 360,000 distinct CDR3 sequences, about 13% of them seen once, and the ten largest clones take roughly 8.3%. The sample taken for sequencing was blood. These receptors all stem from a young woman with Graves' hyperthyroidism. CDR3s include the opening cysteine and the closing phenylalanine or tryptophan.

TRBJ2-2	TRBV6-2/TRBV6-3	CASSTVGELFF
TRBJ2-1	TRBV29-1	CSGIKQGDFDEQFF
TRBJ1-2	TRBV20-1	CQAWDPGYTF
TRBJ2-2	TRBV5-1	CASNIQGGTSYTGELFF
TRBJ2-5	TRBV20-1	CSARGIAGAPETQYF
TRBJ1-1	TRBV14	CASSQAAGTRTEAFF
TRBJ2-1	TRBV9	CASSTSGGAGNEQFF
TRBJ2-3	TRBV7-3	CASSLQVGRADTQYF
TRBJ2-1	TRBV6-2/TRBV6-3	CASSYSGTGVNEQFF
TRBJ1-4	TRBV3-1	CASMERGRSEKLFF
TRBJ2-1	TRBV11-2	CASSLVVGQGHEQFF
TRBJ2-1	TRBV3-1	CASSGSWGARDEQFF
TRBJ2-7	TRBV28	CASRRDRNAYEQYF
TRBJ2-7	TRBV27	CASSRASGGAYEQYF
TRBJ1-1	TRBV7-2	CASSLSGLNTEAFF
TRBJ1-5	TRBV20-1	CSARSSEGGGEPQHF
TRBJ2-7	TRBV13	CASTNSAKYEQYF
TRBJ2-7	TRBV7-9	CASSPGRRPYEQYF
TRBJ1-1	TRBV30	CAWSGDTEAFF
TRBJ1-4	TRBV10-3	CAISAGTGGEKLFF
TRBJ1-2	TRBV28	CASSLLGGAGYGYTF
TRBJ1-3	TRBV7-9	CASSGPGQGGLGNTIYF
TRBJ1-1	TRBV7-9	CASSSNRRANTEAFF
TRBJ2-2	TRBV15	CATTTRRESVTGELFF
TRBJ1-5	TRBV27	CASSPPGGLRDQPQHF
TRBJ2-6	TRBV2	CASSGAGVGGANVLTF
TRBJ2-2	TRBV9	CASSATSKGGELFF
TRBJ2-7	TRBV6-1	CASSDQKMVGEQYF
TRBJ2-1	TRBV6-7	CASRAGWSRSYNEQFF
TRBJ2-7	TRBV7-9	CASSLALLGQSEQYF
TRBJ2-7	TRBV28	CASSLGVQLGSEQYF
TRBJ1-5	TRBV20-1	CSAQRVIGLDQPQHF
TRBJ1-1	TRBV20-1	CSAPTQLNTEAFF
TRBJ1-2	TRBV12-3/TRBV12-4	CASSPRTDYGYTF
TRBJ1-1	TRBV6-1	CASSERGRGLNTEAFF
TRBJ2-3	TRBV11-3	CASSLGHSTDTQYF
TRBJ2-2	TRBV4-3	CASSQVSSNTGELFF
TRBJ1-2	TRBV5-1	CASSSQGDGYTF
TRBJ2-3	TRBV28	CASRTSGTDTQYF
TRBJ2-7	TRBV3-1	CASSQGGHEQYF
TRBJ2-7	TRBV2	CASRGTYEAYEQYF
TRBJ2-7	TRBV28	CASRPPSRASEQYF
TRBJ2-7	TRBV4-1	CASSQGTGDHEQYF
TRBJ1-2	TRBV11-2	CASSFGGASNYGYTF
TRBJ2-7	TRBV28	CASTRNYEQYF
TRBJ2-3	TRBV29-1	CSASLEIGDTQYF
TRBJ2-7	TRBV3-1	CASSQVDRGQYF
TRBJ1-2	TRBV28	CASSFGTSVGGYTF
TRBJ1-1	TRBV5-1	CASSSARRATEAFF
TRBJ2-7	TRBV7-2	CASSPTSAPSYEQYF
TRBJ2-2	TRBV11-1	CAEGTRTGELFF
TRBJ1-1	TRBV18	CASSPMGGKGEAFF
TRBJ2-7	TRBV20-1	CSARDPGQIEGEQYF
TRBJ2-7	TRBV18	CASSHTIYEQYF
TRBJ1-6	TRBV20-1	CSARDQMGFSPLHF
TRBJ2-3	TRBV7-8	CASSLVDTDTQYF
TRBJ2-5	TRBV20-1	CSARSPSGTYQETQYF
TRBJ2-7	TRBV12-3/TRBV12-4	CASSLALVTGEQYF
TRBJ2-7	TRBV28	CAHGGDRDEQYF
TRBJ2-5	TRBV7-2	CASSASQTQYF